The rows below give T cell receptor beta chains drawn from one sample of a study of beta chain features in type 1 diabetes. The assay was immunoSEQ multiplex PCR, and TCRdb's table has in-frame clones only and misses some. There are under 350,000 clones in the sample; 8% occur only once, and more than 0.8% lies in the top ten. The sample comprised central memory CD4+ T cells from blood. The receptors derive from a woman under 30 in good health. Both conserved end residues are part of each CDR3. Fields, in order: D gene, clone size, CDR3 length, V gene, J gene, CDR3 protein, CDR3 DNA. The D gene is left open where the match is weak. Clone size is given for some rows only: seen once, a few or many times, or a class if the clone is expanded.

D: TRBD2
size: .
length: 15
V: TRBV9
J: TRBJ2-5
CDR3: CASSVASGVGETQYF
DNA: TGTGCCAGCAGCGTAGCTAGCGGGGTAGGAGAGACCCAGTACTTC

D: .
size: many
length: 14
V: TRBV7-6
J: TRBJ2-3
CDR3: CASSLASSEDTQYF
DNA: TGTGCCAGCAGCTTAGCCAGTTCTGAAGATACGCAGTATTTT

D: .
size: few
length: 14
V: TRBV7-9
J: TRBJ2-1
CDR3: CASSTQGIDNEQFF
DNA: TGCGCCAGCAGCACCCAGGGGATTGATAATGAGCAGTTCTTC

D: TRBD2
size: few
length: 16
V: TRBV28
J: TRBJ2-3
CDR3: CASSLSGGAGTDTQYF
DNA: TGTGCCAGCAGTCTGAGCGGGGGGGCTGGCACAGATACGCAGTATTTT

D: TRBD2
size: few
length: 15
V: TRBV30
J: TRBJ2-7
CDR3: CAWRSSGIGRNEQYF
DNA: TGTGCCTGGCGATCTAGCGGGATCGGTCGGAACGAGCAGTACTTC

D: TRBD2
size: .
length: 15
V: TRBV2
J: TRBJ2-5
CDR3: CASKRTSVTQETQYF
DNA: TGTGCCAGCAAAAGGACTAGCGTAACCCAAGAGACCCAGTACTTC

D: TRBD2
size: .
length: 16
V: TRBV7-3
J: TRBJ2-3
CDR3: CASSLRGTSGTDTQYF
DNA: TGTGCCAGCAGCTTACGGGGGACTAGCGGTACAGATACGCAGTATTTT

D: TRBD1
size: .
length: 14
V: TRBV2
J: TRBJ1-6
CDR3: CASSTGQGNSPLHF
DNA: TGTGCCAGCAGTACGGGACAGGGAAATTCACCCCTCCACTTT

D: .
size: few
length: 15
V: TRBV9
J: TRBJ1-1
CDR3: CASSVEPSLGTEAFF
DNA: TGTGCCAGCAGCGTAGAGCCCTCCTTGGGCACTGAAGCTTTCTTT

D: TRBD2
size: .
length: 16
V: TRBV14
J: TRBJ2-1
CDR3: CASSIRGGFSYNEQFF
DNA: TGTGCCAGCAGCATCCGCGGGGGGTTCTCCTACAATGAGCAGTTCTTC

D: TRBD2
size: .
length: 15
V: TRBV27
J: TRBJ2-3
CDR3: CASSWIAGSTDTQYF
DNA: TGTGCCAGCAGTTGGATAGCGGGGAGCACAGATACGCAGTATTTT

D: .
size: few
length: 13
V: TRBV29-1
J: TRBJ1-2
CDR3: CSVEGGAGYGYTF
DNA: TGCAGCGTTGAAGGGGGAGCGGGCTATGGCTACACCTTC

D: .
size: .
length: 16
V: TRBV5-4
J: TRBJ2-2
CDR3: CASSLDSGANTGELFF
DNA: TGTGCCAGCAGCTTGGACTCGGGGGCGAACACCGGGGAGCTGTTTTTT

D: TRBD2
size: few
length: 16
V: TRBV7-3
J: TRBJ2-2
CDR3: CASRRLAGGLSGELFF
DNA: TGTGCCAGCAGGCGACTAGCGGGAGGTCTTTCCGGGGAGCTGTTTTTT

D: .
size: .
length: 14
V: TRBV7-2
J: TRBJ2-5
CDR3: CASSLGLIQETQYF
DNA: TGTGCCAGCAGCTTAGGACTGATCCAAGAGACCCAGTACTTC

D: TRBD1
size: .
length: 15
V: TRBV5-1
J: TRBJ2-7
CDR3: CASSEPGQGTREQYF
DNA: TGCGCCAGCAGCGAGCCGGGACAGGGCACTCGGGAGCAGTACTTC

D: .
size: few
length: 16
V: TRBV9
J: TRBJ2-5
CDR3: CASSVEKGLGQETQYF
DNA: TGTGCCAGCAGCGTAGAGAAGGGGCTCGGGCAAGAGACCCAGTACTTC

D: TRBD1
size: .
length: 16
V: TRBV4-1
J: TRBJ1-3
CDR3: CASSQSGTATGNTIYF
DNA: TGCGCCAGCAGCCAGTCCGGGACAGCGACTGGAAACACCATATATTTT

D: TRBD2
size: .
length: 13
V: TRBV5-1
J: TRBJ2-5
CDR3: CASSPGLAETQYF
DNA: TGCGCCAGCAGCCCAGGACTAGCAGAGACCCAGTACTTC

D: .
size: few
length: 16
V: TRBV7-2
J: TRBJ2-7
CDR3: CASSLARTRGTYEQYF
DNA: TGTGCCAGCAGCTTAGCGAGGACAAGGGGCACCTACGAGCAGTACTTC

D: TRBD2
size: few
length: 15
V: TRBV23-1
J: TRBJ2-3
CDR3: CASSRRLARTDTQYF
DNA: TGCGCCAGCAGTCGAAGACTAGCGCGCACAGATACGCAGTATTTT

D: .
size: .
length: 14
V: TRBV19
J: TRBJ1-2
CDR3: CASSIRTANYGYTF
DNA: TGTGCCAGTAGTATTCGGACAGCTAACTATGGCTACACCTTC

D: .
size: few
length: 12
V: TRBV5-6
J: TRBJ1-2
CDR3: CASSAWEYGYTF
DNA: TGTGCCAGCAGCGCCTGGGAATATGGCTACACCTTC

D: .
size: few
length: 12
V: TRBV15
J: TRBJ2-3
CDR3: CATSTSTDTQYF
DNA: TGTGCCACCAGCACCTCCACAGATACGCAGTATTTT

D: .
size: .
length: 15
V: TRBV11-3
J: TRBJ1-3
CDR3: CASSSDSHSGNTIYF
DNA: TGTGCCAGCAGCTCAGACAGCCACTCTGGAAACACCATATATTTT

D: TRBD1
size: few
length: 14
V: TRBV29-1
J: TRBJ2-5
CDR3: CSVADRARRETQYF
DNA: TGCAGCGTCGCGGACAGGGCCCGTCGAGAGACCCAGTACTTC

D: TRBD2
size: many
length: 16
V: TRBV7-2
J: TRBJ2-5
CDR3: CASSLGLAGIGETQYF
DNA: TGTGCCAGCAGCTTAGGACTAGCGGGGATAGGGGAGACCCAGTACTTC

D: .
size: .
length: 15
V: TRBV2
J: TRBJ1-4
CDR3: CASNLNGGSNEKLFF
DNA: TGTGCCAGCAATCTGAATGGAGGGAGTAATGAAAAACTGTTTTTT

D: .
size: few
length: 16
V: TRBV18
J: TRBJ2-1
CDR3: CASSPPSRFSYNEQFF
DNA: TGTGCCAGCTCACCTCCGTCCAGGTTCTCCTACAATGAGCAGTTCTTC

D: .
size: many
length: 15
V: TRBV7-2
J: TRBJ2-3
CDR3: CASSLVGGGTDTQYF
DNA: TGTGCCAGCAGCTTAGTGGGCGGGGGCACAGATACGCAGTATTTT

D: .
size: few
length: 13
V: TRBV9
J: TRBJ1-1
CDR3: CASSVAGGLEAFF
DNA: TGTGCCAGCAGCGTAGCTGGGGGCTTGGAAGCTTTCTTT

D: .
size: .
length: 15
V: TRBV28
J: TRBJ1-4
CDR3: CASSLSGTLMEKLFF
DNA: TGTGCCAGCAGTTTATCGGGCACACTAATGGAAAAACTGTTTTTT

D: .
size: .
length: 13
V: TRBV7-2
J: TRBJ2-3
CDR3: CASSLRRGTLPYF
DNA: TGTGCCAGCAGCTTAAGACGTGGGACTCTGCCCTATTTT

D: .
size: few
length: 14
V: TRBV27
J: TRBJ1-2
CDR3: CASRTVDGGYGYTF
DNA: TGTGCCAGCAGAACCGTTGACGGGGGCTATGGCTACACCTTC

D: .
size: .
length: 13
V: TRBV5-1
J: TRBJ1-1
CDR3: CASSAEWGTEAFF
DNA: TGCGCCAGCAGCGCAGAATGGGGCACTGAAGCTTTCTTT

D: .
size: many
length: 10
V: TRBV4-3
J: TRBJ2-4
CDR3: CATLSGRGNF
DNA: TGCGCCACCCTCAGTGGCCGGGGGAACTTC

D: TRBD1
size: .
length: 15
V: TRBV15
J: TRBJ2-1
CDR3: CATSNDRGTYNEQFF
DNA: TGTGCCACCAGCAATGACAGGGGGACCTACAATGAGCAGTTCTTC

D: .
size: many
length: 11
V: TRBV7-3
J: TRBJ2-2
CDR3: CASSQSGELFF
DNA: TGTGCCAGCAGCCAGTCCGGGGAGCTGTTTTTT

D: TRBD1
size: few
length: 15
V: TRBV10-3
J: TRBJ2-2
CDR3: CASSNRDRGTGELFF
DNA: TGTGCCAGCAGTAACCGGGACAGGGGTACCGGGGAGCTGTTTTTT

D: TRBD2
size: many
length: 14
V: TRBV6-6
J: TRBJ2-3
CDR3: CASNLSGGTDTQYF
DNA: TGTGCCAGCAACTTAAGCGGGGGCACAGATACGCAGTATTTT

D: TRBD2
size: few
length: 13
V: TRBV30
J: TRBJ2-5
CDR3: CAWSIAGGETQYF
DNA: TGTGCCTGGAGTATAGCGGGGGGGGAGACCCAGTACTTC

D: .
size: .
length: 13
V: TRBV7-9
J: TRBJ2-1
CDR3: CASSLVPGDEQFF
DNA: TGTGCCAGCAGCTTAGTCCCAGGGGATGAGCAGTTCTTC

D: .
size: few
length: 12
V: TRBV7-2
J: TRBJ2-7
CDR3: CASSQRYTEQYF
DNA: TGTGCCAGCAGCCAACGCTACACCGAGCAGTACTTC

D: .
size: .
length: 16
V: TRBV4-3
J: TRBJ2-6
CDR3: CASSQALRARANVLTF
DNA: TGCGCCAGCAGCCAAGCCCTTAGAGCTCGGGCCAACGTCCTGACTTTC

D: .
size: few
length: 13
V: TRBV25-1
J: TRBJ1-2
CDR3: CASRDPLNYGYTF
DNA: TGTGCCAGCAGGGACCCTCTCAACTATGGCTACACCTTC

D: TRBD2
size: .
length: 15
V: TRBV7-3
J: TRBJ2-5
CDR3: CASSQLAGGDETQYF
DNA: TGTGCCAGCAGCCAACTAGCGGGGGGTGACGAGACCCAGTACTTC

D: TRBD2
size: .
length: 15
V: TRBV9
J: TRBJ2-1
CDR3: CASSALAGAYNEQFF
DNA: TGTGCCAGCAGCGCCTTAGCGGGAGCCTACAATGAGCAGTTCTTC

D: .
size: .
length: 11
V: TRBV20-1
J: TRBJ2-5
CDR3: CSDSRGGTQYF
DNA: TGCAGTGATAGTCGGGGAGGGACCCAGTACTTC

D: .
size: .
length: 14
V: TRBV6-5
J: TRBJ2-7
CDR3: CASSYGRNLYEQYF
DNA: TGTGCCAGCAGTTATGGACGGAACTTATACGAGCAGTACTTC

D: .
size: few
length: 12
V: TRBV7-2
J: TRBJ2-3
CDR3: CASTRSTDTQYF
DNA: TGTGCCAGCACCCGGAGCACAGATACGCAGTATTTT

D: .
size: .
length: 11
V: TRBV20-1
J: TRBJ2-3
CDR3: CSPSLADTQYF
DNA: TGCAGTCCCTCCCTGGCGGATACGCAGTATTTT

D: TRBD2
size: few
length: 15
V: TRBV4-2
J: TRBJ2-5
CDR3: CASRRIAGGQETQYF
DNA: TGTGCCAGCAGAAGAATAGCGGGAGGACAAGAGACCCAGTACTTC

D: TRBD1
size: few
length: 15
V: TRBV11-2
J: TRBJ1-4
CDR3: CASSLDGSGGEKLFF
DNA: TGTGCCAGCAGCTTAGACGGGTCAGGGGGCGAAAAACTGTTTTTT